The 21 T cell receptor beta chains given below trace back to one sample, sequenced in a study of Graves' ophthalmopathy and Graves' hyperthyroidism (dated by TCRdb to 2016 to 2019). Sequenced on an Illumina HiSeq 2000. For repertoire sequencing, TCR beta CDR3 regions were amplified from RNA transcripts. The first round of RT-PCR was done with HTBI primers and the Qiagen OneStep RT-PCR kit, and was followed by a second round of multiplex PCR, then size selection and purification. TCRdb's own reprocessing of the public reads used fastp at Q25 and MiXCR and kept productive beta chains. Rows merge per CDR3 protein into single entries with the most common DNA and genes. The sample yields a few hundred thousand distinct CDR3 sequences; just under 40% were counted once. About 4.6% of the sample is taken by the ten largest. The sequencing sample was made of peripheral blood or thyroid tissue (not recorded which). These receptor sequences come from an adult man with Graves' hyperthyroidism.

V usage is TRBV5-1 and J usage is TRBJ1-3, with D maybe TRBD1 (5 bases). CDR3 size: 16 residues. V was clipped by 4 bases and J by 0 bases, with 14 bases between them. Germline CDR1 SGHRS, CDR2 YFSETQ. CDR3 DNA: TGCGCCAGCAGCAGCCATGGGGGTGACTCTGGAAACACCATATATTTT. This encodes CASSSHGGDSGNTIYF. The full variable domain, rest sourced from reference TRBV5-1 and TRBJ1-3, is KAGVTQTPRYLIKTRGQQVTLSCSPISGHRSVSWYQQTPGQGLQFLFEYFSETQRNKGNFPGRFSGRQFSNSRSEMNVSTLELGDSALYLCASSSHGGDSGNTIYFGEGSWLTVV.

The chain's CDR3 is CASSDSGRGSGANVLTF. CDR3 DNA: TGTGCCAGCAGTGATAGCGGGAGGGGCTCTGGGGCCAACGTCCTGACTTTC. The rearrangement joins TRBV7-6 to TRBJ2-6; 11 nucleotides line up with TRBD2. V gave up 6 bases and J gave up 0 bases; unmatched junction bases: 4. CDR1 is SGHVS, CDR2 FNYEAQ, per germline. This CDR3 contains 17 residues.

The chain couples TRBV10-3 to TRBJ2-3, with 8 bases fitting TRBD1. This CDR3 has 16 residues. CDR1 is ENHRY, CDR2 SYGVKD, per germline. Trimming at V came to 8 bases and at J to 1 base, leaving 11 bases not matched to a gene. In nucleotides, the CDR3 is TGTGCCATCTCAGGGGGCCAAACAACCGGCACAGATACGCAGTATTTT. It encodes CAISGGQTTGTDTQYF.

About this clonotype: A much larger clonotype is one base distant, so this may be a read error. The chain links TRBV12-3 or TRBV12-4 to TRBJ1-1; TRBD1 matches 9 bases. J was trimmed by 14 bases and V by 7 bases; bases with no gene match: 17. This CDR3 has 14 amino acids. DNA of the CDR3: TGTGCCAGCACTTTCGGGGACAGGGCGGCAGTTACCTTCTTT. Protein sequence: CASTFGDRAAVTFF.

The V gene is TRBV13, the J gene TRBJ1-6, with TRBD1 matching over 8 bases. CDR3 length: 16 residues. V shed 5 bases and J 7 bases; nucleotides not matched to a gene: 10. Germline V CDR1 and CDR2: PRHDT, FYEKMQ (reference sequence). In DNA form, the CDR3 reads TGTGCCAGCAGCCCTCAGGGGGCTGGGGGAAATTCACCCCTCCACTTT. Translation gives CASSPQGAGGNSPLHF.

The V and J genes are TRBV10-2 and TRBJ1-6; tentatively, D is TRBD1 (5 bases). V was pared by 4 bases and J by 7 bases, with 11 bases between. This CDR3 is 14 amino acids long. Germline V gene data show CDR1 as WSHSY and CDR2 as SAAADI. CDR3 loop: CASSVAGENSPLHF. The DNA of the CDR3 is TGCGCCAGCAGTGTCGCGGGGGAAAATTCACCCCTCCACTTT.

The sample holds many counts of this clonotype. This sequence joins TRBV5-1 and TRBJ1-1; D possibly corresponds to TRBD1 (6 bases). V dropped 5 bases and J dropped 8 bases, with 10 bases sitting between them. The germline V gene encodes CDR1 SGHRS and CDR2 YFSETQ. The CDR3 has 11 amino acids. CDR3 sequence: CASRYGGEAFF. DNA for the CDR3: TGCGCCAGCAGATACGGGGGCGAAGCTTTCTTT.

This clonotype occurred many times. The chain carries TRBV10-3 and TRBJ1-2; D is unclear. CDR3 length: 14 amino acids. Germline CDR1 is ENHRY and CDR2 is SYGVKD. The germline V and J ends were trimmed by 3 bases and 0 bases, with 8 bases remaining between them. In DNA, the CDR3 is TGTGCCATCAGTGATATTGGAGCTAACTATGGCTACACCTTC. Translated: CAISDIGANYGYTF.

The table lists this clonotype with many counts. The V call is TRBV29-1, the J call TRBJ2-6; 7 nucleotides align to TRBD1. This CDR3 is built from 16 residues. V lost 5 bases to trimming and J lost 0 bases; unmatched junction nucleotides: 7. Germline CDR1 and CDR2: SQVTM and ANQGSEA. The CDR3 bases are TGCAGCGTTTCCGACAGGGCTGGCTCTGGGGCCAACGTCCTGACTTTC. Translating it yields CSVSDRAGSGANVLTF.

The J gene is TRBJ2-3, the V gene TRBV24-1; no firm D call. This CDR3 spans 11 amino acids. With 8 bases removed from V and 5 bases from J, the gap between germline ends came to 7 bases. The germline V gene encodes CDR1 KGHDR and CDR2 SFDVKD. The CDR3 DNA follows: TGTGCCACCACATGGGGAGATACGCAGTATTTT. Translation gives CATTWGDTQYF.

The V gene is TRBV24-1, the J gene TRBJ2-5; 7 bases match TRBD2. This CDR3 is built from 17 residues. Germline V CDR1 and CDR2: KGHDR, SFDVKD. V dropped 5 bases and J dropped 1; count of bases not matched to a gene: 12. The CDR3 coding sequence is TGTGCCACCAGTGCGGCCCCTGCTAGCGGCACCCAAGAGACCCAGTACTTC. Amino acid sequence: CATSAAPASGTQETQYF.

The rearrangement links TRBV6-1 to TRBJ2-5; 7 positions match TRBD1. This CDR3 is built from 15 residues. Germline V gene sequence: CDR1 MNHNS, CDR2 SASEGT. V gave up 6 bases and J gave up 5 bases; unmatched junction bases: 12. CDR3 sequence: CASRETGQVGETQYF. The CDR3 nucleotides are TGTGCCAGCAGAGAGACAGGACAGGTGGGGGAGACCCAGTACTTC.

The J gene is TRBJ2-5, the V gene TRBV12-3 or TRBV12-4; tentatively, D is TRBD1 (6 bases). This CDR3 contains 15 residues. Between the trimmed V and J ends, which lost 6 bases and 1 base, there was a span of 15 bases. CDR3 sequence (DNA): TGTGCCAGCAGGGGCCGGGACAAATTCCAAGAGACCCAGTACTTC. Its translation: CASRGRDKFQETQYF.

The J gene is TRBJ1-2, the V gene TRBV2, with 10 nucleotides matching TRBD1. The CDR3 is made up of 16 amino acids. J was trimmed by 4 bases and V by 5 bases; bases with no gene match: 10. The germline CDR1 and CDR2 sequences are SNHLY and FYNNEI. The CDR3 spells CASSQPDRGIGYGYTF. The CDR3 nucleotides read TGTGCCAGCAGTCAACCGGACAGGGGGATCGGCTATGGCTACACCTTC.

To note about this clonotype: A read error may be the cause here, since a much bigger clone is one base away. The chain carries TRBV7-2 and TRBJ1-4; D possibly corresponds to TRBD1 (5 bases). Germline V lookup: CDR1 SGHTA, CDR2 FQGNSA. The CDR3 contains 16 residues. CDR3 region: CAGSPSGGLPGEKLFF. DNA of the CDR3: TGTGCCGGCAGCCCGTCGGGGGGGTTACCTGGTGAAAAACTGTTTTTT.

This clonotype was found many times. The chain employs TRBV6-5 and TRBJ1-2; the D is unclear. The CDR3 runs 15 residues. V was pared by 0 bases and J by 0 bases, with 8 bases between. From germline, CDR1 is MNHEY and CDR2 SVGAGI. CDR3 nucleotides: TGTGCCAGCAGTTACTCAACAGCATCTAACTATGGCTACACCTTC. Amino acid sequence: CASSYSTASNYGYTF.

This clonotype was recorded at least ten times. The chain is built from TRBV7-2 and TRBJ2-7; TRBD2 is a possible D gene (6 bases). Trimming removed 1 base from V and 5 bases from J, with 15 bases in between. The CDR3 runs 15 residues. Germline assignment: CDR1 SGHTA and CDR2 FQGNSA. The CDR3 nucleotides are TGTGCCAGCAGCTTAGTAGGGACTGTCCCCCACGAGCAGTACTTC. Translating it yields CASSLVGTVPHEQYF. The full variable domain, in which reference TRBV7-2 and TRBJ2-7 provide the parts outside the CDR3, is GAGVSQSPSNKVTEKGKDVELRCDPISGHTALYWYRQSLGQGLEFLIYFQGNSAPDKSGLPSDRFSAERTGGSVSTLTIQRTQQEDSAVYLCASSLVGTVPHEQYFGPGTRLTVT.

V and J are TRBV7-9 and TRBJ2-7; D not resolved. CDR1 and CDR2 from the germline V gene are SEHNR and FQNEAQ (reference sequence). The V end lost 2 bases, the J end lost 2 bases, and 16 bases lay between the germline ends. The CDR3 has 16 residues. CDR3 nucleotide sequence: TGTGCCAGCAGCTTATCCTCCGGATCACGTACCTACGAGCAGTACTTC. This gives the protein CASSLSSGSRTYEQYF.

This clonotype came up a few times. The CDR3 DNA reads as TGCGCCAGCAGCCCCCGAATACAGGTGGGACCCAATGAGCAGTTCTTC. It translates to CASSPRIQVGPNEQFF. The J gene is TRBJ2-1, the V gene TRBV5-1, with D tentatively TRBD1 or TRBD2 (5 bases each). Germline CDR1 is SGHRS and CDR2 is YFSETQ. This CDR3 comprises 16 residues. Trimming stripped 4 bases from V and 6 bases from J, with 20 bases between.

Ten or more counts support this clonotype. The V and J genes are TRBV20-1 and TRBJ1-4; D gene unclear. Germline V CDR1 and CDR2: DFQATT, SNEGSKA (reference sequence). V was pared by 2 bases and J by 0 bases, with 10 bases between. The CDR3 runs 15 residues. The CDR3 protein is CSARTAMATNEKLFF. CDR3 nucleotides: TGCAGTGCTAGAACCGCCATGGCAACTAATGAAAAACTGTTTTTT.

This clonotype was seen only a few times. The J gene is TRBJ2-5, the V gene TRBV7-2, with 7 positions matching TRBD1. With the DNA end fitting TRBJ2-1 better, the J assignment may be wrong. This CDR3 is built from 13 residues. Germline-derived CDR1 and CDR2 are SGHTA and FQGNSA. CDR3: CASSLTGYNEQFF. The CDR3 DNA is TGTGCCAGCAGCTTGACAGGGTACAATGAGCAGTTCTTC.